Listed here are 20 T cell receptor beta chains from one sample, sequenced in a study of cytomegalovirus exposure and HLA in healthy donors. This table comes from immunoSEQ multiplex PCR, and its TCRdb copy is limited to in-frame clones, with some not included. The data show hundreds of thousands of clones, around four fifths seen once. Sequencing used PBMCs. These receptors originate from a woman younger than 30 in good health and CMV-seronegative.

The chain links TRBV28 to TRBJ1-1, with D perhaps TRBD1 (5 bases). Germline CDR1 and CDR2: MDHEN and SYDVKM. The CDR3 runs 11 residues. Deletions cut 7 bases from V and 6 bases from J, with 9 bases between. CDR3 in amino acids: CASNGGAEAFF. CDR3 nucleotide sequence: TGTGCCAGCAACGGGGGGGCTGAAGCTTTCTTT. The variable domain in full, with the rest retrieved from reference TRBV28 and TRBJ1-1, is DVKVTQSSRYLVKRTGEKVFLECVQDMDHENMFWYRQDPGLGLRLIYFSYDVKMKEKGDIPEGYSVSREKKERFSLILESASTNQTSMYLCASNGGAEAFFGQGTRLTVV.

V gene TRBV2 combines with J gene TRBJ1-2; 10 positions match TRBD1. CDR1 is SNHLY and CDR2 is FYNNEI in the germline V gene. The trim removed 5 bases at V and 2 bases at J, leaving 14 bases unmatched. The CDR3 runs 18 residues. The CDR3 is CASSRRQGARDSNYGYTF. The CDR3 bases are TGTGCCAGCAGTAGACGACAGGGGGCGAGAGACTCAAACTATGGCTACACCTTC.

This chain connects TRBV6-1 to TRBJ1-2; D is unclear. Per the germline V gene, CDR1 is MNHNS and CDR2 is SASEGT. Trimming took 5 bases from V and 4 from J, leaving 14 bases between them. The CDR3 is made up of 14 amino acids. This CDR3 is CASSLRETAYGYTF. Here the CDR3 DNA reads TGTGCCAGCAGTTTGCGGGAGACCGCCTATGGCTACACCTTC.

As DNA, the CDR3 is TGTGCCGCAAGACAGCCTCCTTTAGATGAGCAGTTCTTC. Translation: CAARQPPLDEQFF. The chain couples TRBV6-6 to TRBJ2-1; tentative D call: TRBD1 (5 bases). This CDR3 is built from 13 residues. Germline lookup yields CDR1 MNHNY and CDR2 SVGAGI (reference sequence). V was cut by 11 bases and J by 8 bases, with 19 bases left in between.

The CDR3 loop is CASSLAGAGNTIYF. CDR3 coding DNA: TGTGCCAGCAGCTTAGCAGGGGCTGGAAACACCATATATTTT. The J gene is TRBJ1-3, the V gene TRBV7-8, with D tentatively TRBD1 (5 bases). V dropped 0 bases and J dropped 2 bases, with 5 bases sitting between them. The CDR3 contains 14 residues. Looked up from germline, CDR1 is SGHVS and CDR2 is FQNEAQ.

This clone was seen a handful of times. V usage is TRBV18 and J usage is TRBJ1-1; a possible D gene is TRBD1 (5 bases). The CDR3 covers 13 residues. V was clipped by 3 bases and J by 4 bases, with 9 bases between them. Germline V gives CDR1 KGHSH, CDR2 LQKENI. CDR3 nucleotides: TGTGCCAGCTCACCGAGGACAACCACTGAAGCTTTCTTT. Translating it yields CASSPRTTTEAFF.

V usage is TRBV30 and J usage is TRBJ1-6; D is uncertain. CDR3 length: 15 amino acids. Germline CDR1 GTSNPN, CDR2 SVGIG (reference sequence). V was shortened by 0 bases and J by 1 base, with 7 bases between the two germline ends. The CDR3: CAWSVRGSYNSPLHF. The DNA for the CDR3 is TGTGCCTGGAGTGTAAGAGGGTCCTATAATTCACCCCTCCACTTT.

The rearrangement links TRBV5-4 to TRBJ1-2, with D tentatively TRBD1 (6 bases). Trimming took off 4 bases at V and 8 bases at J, with 18 bases between the two ends. Germline V gene lookup returns CDR1 SGHNT and CDR2 YYREEE (reference sequence). This CDR3 has 14 amino acids. CDR3 loop: CASSVKQGIGGYTF. The DNA for the CDR3 is TGTGCCAGCAGCGTGAAACAGGGAATAGGGGGCTACACCTTC.

The J gene is TRBJ1-3, the V gene TRBV9, with D hard to call. The CDR3 is 14 amino acids. The V end lost 2 bases, the J end lost 0 bases, and 6 bases lay between the germline ends. Germline-derived CDR1 and CDR2 are SGDLS and YYNGEE. The CDR3 DNA sequence: TGTGCCAGCAGCGTCGCGCCCTCTGGAAACACCATATATTTT. It yields the protein CASSVAPSGNTIYF.

This rearrangement joins TRBV11-2 to TRBJ1-1, with D uncertain. Germline V CDR1 and CDR2: SGHAT, FQNNGV. V was pared by 3 bases and J by 0 bases, with 5 bases between. This CDR3 is 13 amino acids long. The CDR3 reads CASSFTLNTEAFF. The CDR3 DNA reads as TGTGCCAGCAGCTTCACTTTGAACACTGAAGCTTTCTTT.

This clone appeared a single time. This chain links TRBV5-1 with TRBJ2-7; D might be TRBD1 (6 bases). Germline V gives CDR1 SGHRS, CDR2 YFSETQ. The CDR3 runs 13 residues. The V end was cut by 3 bases, the J end by 0 bases, with 7 bases between. The CDR3 sequence is CASSWDTSYEQYF. Here the CDR3 DNA reads TGCGCCAGCAGCTGGGACACCTCCTACGAGCAGTACTTC.

The chain's CDR3 is CASSPGGAWGQPQHF. The CDR3 coding sequence is TGCGCCAGCAGCCCGGGGGGAGCTTGGGGGCAGCCCCAGCATTTT. V gene TRBV5-1 combines with J gene TRBJ1-5; possible D gene TRBD1, 5 bases. Germline-derived CDR1 and CDR2 are SGHRS and YFSETQ. The CDR3 contains 15 residues. The V end was cut by 4 bases, the J end by 7 bases, with 18 bases between.

This rearrangement joins TRBV27 to TRBJ2-3; 11 nucleotides line up with TRBD2. The CDR3 extends over 16 amino acids. Germline V CDR1 and CDR2: MNHEY, SMNVEV (reference sequence). Trimming took 5 bases from V and 3 from J; bases not matched to a gene: 7. CDR3 nucleotides: TGTGCCAGCAGTCCATTAGCGGGAGGGGGGACAGATACGCAGTATTTT. This codes for CASSPLAGGGTDTQYF.

The chain uses TRBV27 and TRBJ2-5; 7 nucleotides line up with TRBD1. The CDR3 spans 14 residues. Germline V CDR1 and CDR2: MNHEY, SMNVEV (reference sequence). The V gene end was trimmed by 4 bases and the J gene end by 2 bases; junction bases not matched to a gene: 4. In nucleotides, the CDR3 is TGTGCCAGCAGTTACAGGGGCCCTCAAGAGACCCAGTACTTC. Residues: CASSYRGPQETQYF.

A few counts support this clone. The chain uses TRBV2 and TRBJ1-5; possible D gene TRBD1, 5 bases. Trimming stripped 3 bases from V and 0 bases from J, with 9 bases between. The germline V gene encodes CDR1 SNHLY and CDR2 FYNNEI. The CDR3 loop spans 15 amino acids. CDR3: CASSDDRHSNQPQHF. DNA for the CDR3: TGTGCCAGCAGTGACGACAGACATAGCAATCAGCCCCAGCATTTT.

The V call is TRBV5-1, the J call TRBJ2-1; D is perhaps TRBD1 (5 bases). V was shortened by 0 bases and J by 9 bases, with 10 bases between the two germline ends. This CDR3 contains 13 residues. CDR1 and CDR2 (germline): SGHRS, YFSETQ. The CDR3 region has the DNA TGCGCCAGCAGCTTGGAGGTCAGGGTTGAGCAGTTCTTC. This sequence encodes CASSLEVRVEQFF.

This sequence joins TRBV6-5 and TRBJ2-1; 11 nucleotides agree with TRBD2. CDR3 length equals 16 residues. CDR1 and CDR2 (germline): MNHEY, SVGAGI. The ends lost 0 bases at V and 8 bases at J; junction bases unmatched: 6. The CDR3 DNA reads as TGTGCCAGCAGTTACTCGATAGCGGGGGGGATCTATGAGCAGTTCTTC. It codes for CASSYSIAGGIYEQFF.

The chain couples TRBV7-9 to TRBJ2-3; D may be TRBD1 (5 bases). Germline V lookup: CDR1 SEHNR, CDR2 FQNEAQ (reference sequence). V was shortened by 0 bases and J by 2 bases, with 6 bases between the two germline ends. The CDR3 length is 14 residues. The CDR3 DNA reads TGTGCCAGCAGCTTAGCAGGGGTCACAGATACGCAGTATTTT. It yields the protein CASSLAGVTDTQYF.

Regarding this clone: Sequence at one end of the junction differs from germline and may be a read error. The chain couples TRBV30 to TRBJ2-5, with 12 bases aligning to TRBD2. The CDR3 is made up of 14 amino acids. CDR1 GTSNPN and CDR2 SVGIG come from the germline V gene (reference sequence). The CDR3 region has the DNA TGTGCCTGGGGACTAGCGGGGTCTGTGGAGATCCAGTACTTC. As protein: CAWGLAGSVEIQYF. The variable domain in full, with the rest retrieved from reference TRBV30 and TRBJ2-5, is SQTIHQWPATLVQPVGSPLSLECTVEGTSNPNLYWYRQAAGRGLQLLFYSVGIGQISSEVPQNLSASRPQDRQFILSSKKLLLSDSGFYLCAWGLAGSVEIQYFGPGTRLLVL.

The chain links TRBV7-9 to TRBJ2-5; 8 bases are a match to TRBD2. The CDR3 extends over 14 amino acids. Germline CDR1 SEHNR, CDR2 FQNEAQ (reference sequence). The ends lost 3 bases at V and 0 bases at J; junction bases unmatched: 0. The CDR3 loop is CASSFSGNQETQYF. DNA of the CDR3: TGTGCCAGCAGCTTTAGCGGGAACCAAGAGACCCAGTACTTC. The full variable domain, with the rest looked up from reference TRBV7-9 and TRBJ2-5, is DTGVSQNPRHKITKRGQNVTFRCDPISEHNRLYWYRQTLGQGPEFLTYFQNEAQLEKSRLLSDRFSAERPKGSFSTLEIQRTEQGDSAMYLCASSFSGNQETQYFGPGTRLLVL.